This record concerns one T cell receptor (beta chain) sequence. This specimen comes from a study of blood T cell repertoires in COVID-19. In the study overall: In each case, the material was cDNA or gDNA derived from T cells, B-cell-depleted T cells, or PBMCs.

Authors' methods: Reference gene primer amplification gave estimated nucleated cell counts. Some clones are missing from TCRdb's copy, which holds only in-frame ones; the method was immunoSEQ multiplex PCR. V, J and clone size are those of that table, while D and trimming were read from the DNA. The sample yields tens of thousands of clones, roughly 82% seen once. The sequence was obtained from a woman aged 55-69 years with acute or convalescent COVID-19. Sequenced material: peripheral blood.

CDR3 loop: CASSLGAGITEAFF. The CDR3 DNA is TGTGCCAGCAGCCTGGGGGCAGGGATCACTGAAGCTTTCTTT. This chain uses TRBV3-1 (or the pseudogene TRBV3-2) with TRBJ1-1; tentative D call: TRBD1 (6 bases). The CDR3 has 14 amino acids. CDR1 and CDR2 from the germline V gene are LGHDT and YNNKEL (reference sequence). V was shortened by 4 bases and J by 4 bases, with 13 bases between the two germline ends.